This TCR beta chain is from a study of CD8+ T cells in alopecia areata (dated by TCRdb to 2017 to 2018). Broadly, across the study: The treated patients took part in an open-label pilot trial in which moderate-to-severe alopecia areata was treated with oral tofacitinib at 5 to 10 mg twice daily. TCRbeta CDR3 regions were amplified by immunoSEQ multiplex PCR with 35 Vbeta forward and 13 Jbeta reverse primers. Scalp clonality was compared among normal scalp (n=4), patchy alopecia areata scalp (n=8), and alopecia totalis/universalis scalp (n=8). Scalp tissue and sorted CD4+ and CD8+ peripheral blood T cells from patchy and totalis/universalis alopecia areata patients and from healthy controls were covered by human TCRbeta sequencing. Tofacitinib was given for 6 to 18 months, followed by 6 months of follow-up off drug to assess delayed response and recurrence. Biopsies were taken from tofacitinib-treated patients at baseline and again at 4 and 24 weeks into treatment, and several of those patients also had a later scalp biopsy. To study T cell clonal expansion in alopecia areata, the researchers applied high-throughput TCRbeta sequencing to both the C3H/HeJ mouse model and human patients. For the treated patients, the SALT score, which quantifies what percentage of scalp surface area is affected, served as the measure of disease severity. RNA was extracted with the PAXgene miRNA kit for fixed scalp, the miRNeasy kit for PBMCs, and the RNeasy kit for mouse skin. Study-wide findings and limitations: Resident alphabeta T cells in normal human skin are also sequenced, complicating scalp TCR repertoire analysis, unlike mouse skin dominated by gammadelta T cells. Because the treated cohort was small and included a single nonresponder, larger studies are needed to assess links between baseline CD8+ expansion and response. During tofacitinib treatment, many expanded lesional clones stuck around in both scalp and blood, and this persistence may partly explain why relapse happens after treatment is stopped. Higher clonality and more expanded CD8+ clones were observed in lesional scalp than in normal scalp, particularly in alopecia totalis/universalis, a finding suggestive of antigenic drive. With tofacitinib, both scalp clonality and the number of expanded CD8+ clones among the top 100 scalp clones went down significantly. Shared TCR sequences between patients were less evident than in mice, which may be partly attributable to HLA diversity in the patient population.

What this sample's treatment or condition label stands for: oral pan-JAK inhibitor, 5-10 mg twice daily. Peripheral blood and lesional scalp punch biopsies were obtained from patients with alopecia areata. PBMCs were separated by density centrifugation and stained for CD3, CD4 and CD8, after which CD4+ and CD8+ T cells were sorted on a FACSAria. About this clone: It lacks a known antigen. No base qualities exist here, and no much larger clone lies one base off it.

Receptor amplification or capture employed the immunoSEQ multiplex PCR assay. To provide template for TCR sequencing, every sample had RNA extracted and reverse transcribed into cDNA. First-strand cDNA was synthesized with SuperScript III using a 2:1 mix of oligo-dT and random hexamers. A synthetic immune receptor repertoire was used to gauge amplification bias, and whatever bias remained was removed computationally. As for how the authors treated the data: Raw reads were preprocessed to remove errors, and CDR3 was defined by IMGT conventions from the conserved cysteine to phenylalanine. To get clonality, Shannon entropy was normalized by log2 of the number of productive unique TCRs and the result was subtracted from 1. Whether scalp clones were CD4 or CD8 was inferred by matching scalp TCRbeta sequences against CD4 and CD8 repertoires sorted from blood. Entries here come from immuneACCESS through TCRdb and include only in-frame sequences with V and J called. Some clones fail to appear in such tables; in the studies checked, an unresolved V gene covers under half of the shortfall, and the cause of the remainder is unknown. V and J calls plus clone size are reproduced from that table; the DNA served to infer D and trimming. This sample comprises roughly 100,000 clones, about nine tenths of them detected only once. Around 10% of the sample rests with the top ten.

The CDR3 runs 17 residues from the cysteine to the phenylalanine. Just CDR3 DNA is preserved here, 51 bases in frame from base 1. As encoded in the germline V gene (reference sequence), CDR1 is LNHDA while CDR2 is SQIVND. Germline trimming: 5 bases from V, 2 bases from J; junction bases outside gene matches: 10. The starting material was CD8+ T cells sorted from blood, obtained around week 34, from a patient treated with tofacitinib. The sequence links TRBV19 to TRBJ2-3, and 10 junctional nucleotides match TRBD2. This TCR was recovered from a human donor with alopecia areata. The CDR3 amino acid sequence is: CASSLASGGAYTDTQYF. The nucleotide sequence reads TGTGCCAGTAGTCTGGCTAGCGGGGGCGCCTACACAGATACGCAGTATTTT.